This is a list of T cell receptor beta chains from one sample in a study of shared clonotypes between healthy human individuals. Clones were read by immunoSEQ multiplex PCR, and TCRdb kept only the in-frame ones, dropping some. The sample gives 1.4 million or so clones, just under 99% of which show up once; about 0.35% is in the top ten. Specimen: naive CD4+ T cells sorted from blood. The source of these receptors is a man aged 25-45 years in good health. Both conserved end residues are part of each CDR3. D genes are given only for firm matches. Some rows have no size entry. The others give once, few or many, or a class for an expanded clone.

j_call: TRBJ2-7
v_call: TRBV19
d_call: TRBD2
clone_size: -
cdr3_aa: CASSRTSGRAYEQYF
cdr3_nt: TGTGCCAGTAGTCGAACTAGCGGGAGGGCCTACGAGCAGTACTTC

j_call: TRBJ1-2
v_call: TRBV2
d_call: TRBD1
clone_size: -
cdr3_aa: CASSLYSQGDDGYTF
cdr3_nt: TGTGCCAGCAGCCTCTATTCACAGGGGGACGATGGCTACACCTTC

j_call: TRBJ1-1
v_call: TRBV29-1
d_call: -
clone_size: -
cdr3_aa: CSGGRQTANTEAFF
cdr3_nt: TGCAGCGGCGGCAGACAGACTGCGAACACTGAAGCTTTCTTT

j_call: TRBJ2-2
v_call: TRBV9
d_call: TRBD2
clone_size: -
cdr3_aa: CASSARGTSGRSPGELFF
cdr3_nt: TGTGCCAGCAGCGCCCGGGGGACTAGCGGGAGGTCCCCCGGGGAGCTGTTTTTT

j_call: TRBJ2-5
v_call: TRBV5-5
d_call: TRBD1
clone_size: -
cdr3_aa: CASSLGGQGQETQYF
cdr3_nt: TGTGCCAGCAGCTTGGGTGGACAGGGGCAAGAGACCCAGTACTTC

j_call: TRBJ1-2
v_call: TRBV7-2
d_call: TRBD1
clone_size: -
cdr3_aa: CASSPPGTGLGGYTF
cdr3_nt: TGTGCCAGCAGCCCGCCCGGGACAGGGCTAGGGGGCTACACCTTC

j_call: TRBJ1-5
v_call: TRBV2
d_call: -
clone_size: -
cdr3_aa: CASSQGMGNQPQHF
cdr3_nt: TGTGCCAGCAGTCAGGGGATGGGCAATCAGCCCCAGCATTTT

j_call: TRBJ2-7
v_call: TRBV10-3
d_call: TRBD2
clone_size: -
cdr3_aa: CAISDRKSASGSARSHEQYF
cdr3_nt: TGTGCCATCAGTGATCGAAAGTCGGCTAGCGGTAGTGCGAGGAGTCACGAGCAGTACTTC

j_call: TRBJ1-4
v_call: TRBV5-1
d_call: -
clone_size: -
cdr3_aa: CASSLSAGGALEKLFF
cdr3_nt: TGCGCCAGCAGCTTGAGTGCCGGGGGGGCGCTTGAAAAACTGTTTTTT

j_call: TRBJ1-5
v_call: TRBV5-5
d_call: -
clone_size: -
cdr3_aa: CASSLAGGRSNQPQHF
cdr3_nt: TGTGCCAGCAGCTTGGCTGGGGGAAGGAGCAATCAGCCCCAGCATTTT

j_call: TRBJ2-1
v_call: TRBV2
d_call: TRBD2
clone_size: once
cdr3_aa: CATQAGGPSNEQFF
cdr3_nt: TGTGCCACCCAAGCGGGAGGGCCTTCCAATGAGCAGTTCTTC

j_call: TRBJ1-5
v_call: TRBV30
d_call: -
clone_size: -
cdr3_aa: CAWSVGLNQPQHF
cdr3_nt: TGTGCCTGGAGTGTTGGACTTAATCAGCCCCAGCATTTT

j_call: TRBJ2-1
v_call: TRBV9
d_call: -
clone_size: -
cdr3_aa: CASSESRISNEQFF
cdr3_nt: TGTGCCAGCAGCGAATCTAGGATATCCAATGAGCAGTTCTTC

j_call: TRBJ1-2
v_call: TRBV7-2
d_call: -
clone_size: -
cdr3_aa: CASSLARWDGRDYGYTF
cdr3_nt: TGTGCCAGCAGCTTAGCGCGGTGGGACGGCCGTGACTATGGCTACACCTTC

j_call: TRBJ2-5
v_call: TRBV4-3
d_call: -
clone_size: -
cdr3_aa: CASSQDLQQQETQYF
cdr3_nt: TGCGCCAGCAGCCAAGATCTTCAACAACAGGAGACCCAGTACTTC

j_call: TRBJ1-1
v_call: TRBV6-1
d_call: -
clone_size: -
cdr3_aa: CASSEFGGNTEAFF
cdr3_nt: TGTGCCAGCAGTGAATTCGGCGGCAACACTGAAGCTTTCTTT

j_call: TRBJ2-5
v_call: TRBV28
d_call: -
clone_size: -
cdr3_aa: CVTDTGTTKETQYF
cdr3_nt: TGTGTCACAGATACCGGGACAACCAAAGAGACCCAGTACTTC

j_call: TRBJ1-1
v_call: TRBV6-6
d_call: -
clone_size: -
cdr3_aa: CASPRGNTEAFF
cdr3_nt: TGTGCCAGCCCCCGCGGGAACACTGAAGCTTTCTTT

j_call: TRBJ1-5
v_call: TRBV10-3
d_call: -
clone_size: -
cdr3_aa: CAISEGGGGNQPQHF
cdr3_nt: TGTGCCATCAGTGAGGGGGGCGGCGGCAATCAGCCCCAGCATTTT

j_call: TRBJ2-7
v_call: TRBV7-7
d_call: -
clone_size: -
cdr3_aa: CASSASGRNYEQYF
cdr3_nt: TGTGCCAGCAGCGCCTCAGGCAGAAACTACGAGCAGTACTTC

j_call: TRBJ1-1
v_call: TRBV10-3
d_call: -
clone_size: -
cdr3_aa: CAISISALKNMNTEAFF
cdr3_nt: TGTGCCATCAGTATTTCAGCCCTCAAGAACATGAACACTGAAGCTTTCTTT

j_call: TRBJ1-1
v_call: TRBV9
d_call: -
clone_size: -
cdr3_aa: CASSVATGQLGTEAFF
cdr3_nt: TGTGCCAGCAGCGTAGCTACTGGACAGTTGGGCACTGAAGCTTTCTTT

j_call: TRBJ2-7
v_call: TRBV5-8
d_call: TRBD1
clone_size: -
cdr3_aa: CASRREQGAYDEQYF
cdr3_nt: TGTGCCAGCAGGAGGGAACAGGGGGCTTACGACGAGCAGTACTTC

j_call: TRBJ2-2
v_call: TRBV5-1
d_call: TRBD1
clone_size: once
cdr3_aa: CASITGTGTTGELFF
cdr3_nt: TGCGCCAGCATCACCGGGACAGGGACCACCGGGGAGCTGTTTTTT

j_call: TRBJ2-7
v_call: TRBV7-9
d_call: TRBD2
clone_size: -
cdr3_aa: CASSRVPRLAGRYEQYF
cdr3_nt: TGTGCCAGCAGCCGCGTCCCTCGACTAGCGGGAAGGTACGAGCAGTACTTC

j_call: TRBJ2-2
v_call: TRBV9
d_call: -
clone_size: -
cdr3_aa: CASSPRAWVGAGELFF
cdr3_nt: TGTGCCAGCAGCCCCCGGGCCTGGGTAGGAGCCGGGGAGCTGTTTTTT

j_call: TRBJ2-7
v_call: TRBV7-2
d_call: TRBD2
clone_size: -
cdr3_aa: CASSPRLAVAYEQYF
cdr3_nt: TGTGCCAGCAGCCCGAGACTAGCGGTTGCCTACGAGCAGTACTTC

j_call: TRBJ2-2
v_call: TRBV5-6
d_call: -
clone_size: -
cdr3_aa: CASSLVAAGAVTGELFF
cdr3_nt: TGTGCCAGCAGCTTGGTTGCGGCAGGGGCAGTCACCGGGGAGCTGTTTTTT